This TCR beta chain was observed in a study of T cells in Graves' hyperthyroidism and ophthalmopathy. For the study at large: At the time of initial diagnosis and before any treatment, peripheral blood was collected.

Among ophthalmopathy patients, the Clinical Activity Score reached at least 3, the NOSPECS grade reached at least 4, and duration remained under 3 months. TCR beta CDR3 sequences were amplified from RNA transcripts. During a first-round RT-PCR of the TCR CDR3, the HTBI primer set was used. MiXCR, applied by TCRdb to the multiplex PCR reads, yields one record per CDR3 protein. The sample lists about 400,000 distinct CDR3 sequences; roughly 15% were seen once. V lost 4 bases and J 3 bases, leaving 13 bases between the germline ends. The CDR3 contains 13 residues. CDR1 and CDR2 from the germline V gene are GTSNPN and SVGIG (reference sequence). Study results and caveats: Within blood appeared most thyroid clonotypes that had expanded above 0.001.

Only a few counts were recorded for this clonotype. Antigen unknown. Sequencing was performed on blood. This clonotype originated in a woman aged 55 to 70 with Graves' ophthalmopathy. The V call is TRBV30, the J call TRBJ2-7, with a weak D call TRBD1 (6 bases). The CDR3 region is CAWTVGRGYEQYF. CDR3 in DNA: TGTGCCTGGACCGTGGGCAGGGGCTACGAGCAGTACTTC.